This T cell receptor (beta chain) was captured in a study of T cell responses to AZD1222 COVID-19 vaccine. Assay: immunoSEQ multiplex PCR; the TCRdb copy retains only in-frame clones and omits some. Of under 140,000 clones in the sample, around 80% were seen once. The trim removed 4 bases at V and 7 bases at J, leaving 7 bases unmatched. CDR1 and CDR2 (germline): LGHNA, YNFKEQ. This CDR3 region has 14 residues. Turning to this clone: The antigen remains unidentified.

Study results and limitations: Donors skewed white British and female; clonal diversity was possibly underestimated. Every sample of the repertoires postdated the peak T cell response.

The origin of this receptor is an adult in good health. Sample: peripheral blood, taken on day 0 of AZD1222 vaccination. The chain joins TRBV4-2 to TRBJ1-5; 7 nucleotides match TRBD1. CDR3 coding DNA: TGTGCCAGCAGCCGAGGACAGGACGGGCAGCCCCAGCATTTT. This gives the protein CASSRGQDGQPQHF.